What follows is one T cell receptor beta chain and its context. This specimen comes from a study of technical replicates of blood from a handful of donors. The method was immunoSEQ multiplex PCR; TCRdb's version includes in-frame clones alone and lacks a portion of them. Of tens of thousands of clones listed, around 86% are singletons. This CDR3 spans 14 amino acids. V lost 6 bases, J lost 7 bases, and 13 bases lay in between. Germline CDR1 SNHLY, CDR2 FYNNEI. This TCR was recovered from a human donor in good health. Some clones in this sample may be carry-over from other donors' samples. This chain joins TRBV2 and TRBJ1-6; D perhaps matches TRBD1 (6 bases). Source material: PBMCs. The chain's CDR3 is CASRPGTINSPLHF. The CDR3 DNA reads as TGTGCCAGCAGGCCCGGGACAATCAATTCACCCCTCCACTTT.